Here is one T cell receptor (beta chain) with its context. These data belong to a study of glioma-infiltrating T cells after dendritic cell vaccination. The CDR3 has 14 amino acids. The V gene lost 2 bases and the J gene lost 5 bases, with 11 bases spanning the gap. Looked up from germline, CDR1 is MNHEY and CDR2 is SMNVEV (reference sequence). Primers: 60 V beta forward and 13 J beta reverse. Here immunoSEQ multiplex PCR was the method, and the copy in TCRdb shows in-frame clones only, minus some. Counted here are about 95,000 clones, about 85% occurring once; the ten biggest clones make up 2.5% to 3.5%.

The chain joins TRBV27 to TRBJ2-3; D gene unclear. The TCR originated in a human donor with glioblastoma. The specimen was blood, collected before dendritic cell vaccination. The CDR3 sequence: CASSLIPPGDTQYF. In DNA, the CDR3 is TGTGCCAGCAGTTTAATCCCCCCCGGAGATACGCAGTATTTT.